This T cell receptor beta chain is from a study of shared clonotypes between healthy human individuals. The CDR3 sequence is 13 residues long. V was shortened by 6 bases and J by 4 bases, with 12 bases between the two germline ends. From germline, CDR1 is MDHEN and CDR2 SYDVKM. Profiled with immunoSEQ multiplex PCR; TCRdb holds only in-frame clones, not every one. The table includes about 980,000 clones, 76% detected once. The TCR comes from a man between 18 and 29 years old in good health. The J gene is TRBJ1-2, the V gene TRBV28; weak D call: TRBD1 (6 bases). Source material: memory CD4+ T cells sorted from blood. Subset specified: CD45RA-negative fraction. The CDR3 nucleotides read TGTGCCAGCAGGACACAGGGTGGCTATGGCTACACCTTC. Translation gives CASRTQGGYGYTF.